The next 24 T cell receptor beta chains were all read from a single sample in a study of neoadjuvant anti-PD-1 for oral cavity cancer. Time point noted: after neoadjuvant nivolumab, at surgical resection. Libraries were prepared by immunoSEQ multiplex PCR; TCRdb keeps only in-frame clonotypes and omits some of them. This table holds 14,000 or so clones, 60% to 75% found once. The sample consisted of PBMCs, taken after nivolumab (anti-PD-1) treatment. The receptors derive from a person between 40 and 85 years old with oral cavity squamous cell carcinoma.

The chain carries TRBV2 and TRBJ2-3, with D perhaps TRBD2 (6 bases). V dropped 4 bases and J dropped 4 bases, with 15 bases sitting between them. CDR3 length equals 15 residues. The germline gives CDR1 SNHLY, CDR2 FYNNEI. As DNA, the CDR3 is TGTGCCAGCAGTGCGGGGGTAGTCGGTGCAGATACGCAGTATTTT. Amino acid sequence: CASSAGVVGADTQYF.

The CDR3 loop reads CASSPRQGREKLFF. The CDR3 nucleotides read TGTGCCAGCAGCCCAAGACAGGGCCGCGAAAAACTGTTTTTT. This chain links TRBV7-2 with TRBJ1-4; 7 nucleotides align to TRBD1. Unmatched junction bases numbered 8, after V lost 5 bases and J lost 8 bases. CDR1 and CDR2 (germline): SGHTA, FQGNSA. The CDR3 has 14 residues.

This sequence joins TRBV5-4 and TRBJ2-1, with TRBD1 identical over 7 bases. CDR1 and CDR2 from the germline V gene are SGHNT and YYREEE (reference sequence). This CDR3 comprises 14 residues. The ends lost 5 bases at V and 5 bases at J; junction bases unmatched: 7. CDR3 DNA: TGTGCCAGCAGTCTACAGGGGAGTCACAATGAGCAGTTCTTC. Its translation: CASSLQGSHNEQFF.

The chain is built from TRBV5-6 and TRBJ2-1; D is unresolved. V was clipped by 1 base and J by 0 bases, with 14 bases between them. The germline V gene has CDR1 SGHDT and CDR2 YYEEEE. There are 17 residues in the CDR3. The CDR3 bases are TGTGCCAGCAGCTTGAGGACCTTTCCAGGCTCCTACAATGAGCAGTTCTTC. This sequence encodes CASSLRTFPGSYNEQFF.

The chain carries TRBV28 and TRBJ1-1; weak D call: TRBD1 (5 bases). With 6 bases removed from V and 3 bases from J, the gap between germline ends came to 17 bases. CDR1 MDHEN and CDR2 SYDVKM come from the germline V gene. The CDR3 extends over 15 amino acids. CDR3 in DNA: TGTGCCAGCAGCACGCTTGGGGCGGGGGACACTGAAGCTTTCTTT. Protein sequence: CASSTLGAGDTEAFF.

The chain has TRBV15 and TRBJ1-5; D is undetermined. V was shortened by 1 base and J by 1 base, with 5 bases between the two germline ends. Per the germline V gene, CDR1 is LNHNV and CDR2 is YYDKDF (reference sequence). The CDR3 length is 14 residues. The CDR3 sequence is CATSRGGSNQPQHF. CDR3 bases: TGTGCCACCAGCAGAGGAGGGAGCAATCAGCCCCAGCATTTT. The whole variable domain, remainder taken from reference TRBV15 and TRBJ1-5, is DAMVIQNPRYQVTQFGKPVTLSCSQTLNHNVMYWYQQKSSQAPKLLFHYYDKDFNNEADTPDNFQSRRPNTSFCFLDIRSPGLGDTAMYLCATSRGGSNQPQHFGDGTRLSIL.

The gene calls are TRBV29-1 and TRBJ2-7; D perhaps matches TRBD1 (6 bases). The CDR3 sequence is 11 residues long. V was clipped by 6 bases and J by 1 base, with 7 bases between them. CDR1 is SQVTM and CDR2 is ANQGSEA in the germline V gene. The chain's CDR3 is CSVGGSYEQYF. CDR3 in DNA: TGCAGCGTAGGGGGTTCCTACGAGCAGTACTTC.

This clone was seen a few times. The gene calls are TRBV27 and TRBJ2-1; a weak D match, TRBD1 (6 bases). Germline CDR1 MNHEY, CDR2 SMNVEV (reference sequence). The CDR3 is 17 amino acids. With 2 bases removed from V and 3 bases from J, the gap between germline ends came to 17 bases. The CDR3 region has the DNA TGTGCCAGCAGTTTAAGTTCAGGGGCCGAAATCTACAATGAGCAGTTCTTC. Translation: CASSLSSGAEIYNEQFF.

This clone has only one observation. The gene calls are TRBV6-5 and TRBJ2-3; D is tentatively TRBD1 or TRBD2 (7 bases each). V shed 5 bases and J shed 4 bases, with 16 bases lying between them. CDR3 size: 15 residues. Germline V gene sequence: CDR1 MNHEY, CDR2 SVGAGI. For the CDR3, the DNA is TGTGCCAGCAGTCTCCAGGGGGGGCTGCCAGATACGCAGTATTTT. It translates to CASSLQGGLPDTQYF.

The chain joins TRBV19 to TRBJ2-7; D tentatively reads TRBD1 or TRBD2 (5 bases each). Trimming pared 9 bases from V and 3 bases from J, leaving 15 bases between. This CDR3 contains 13 residues. In germline, CDR1 is LNHDA, CDR2 SQIVND (reference sequence). CDR3 residues: CASSPGRNYEQYF. The CDR3 DNA reads as TGTGCCAGCAGTCCGGGACGGAACTACGAGCAGTACTTC.

This sequence joins TRBV15 and TRBJ2-5, with 10 bases matching TRBD1. V lost 4 bases to trimming and J lost 1 base; unmatched junction nucleotides: 3. In germline, CDR1 is LNHNV, CDR2 YYDKDF (reference sequence). The CDR3 loop spans 15 amino acids. CDR3 sequence: CATSTRTGGQETQYF. CDR3 bases: TGTGCCACCAGCACCCGGACAGGGGGCCAAGAGACCCAGTACTTC. Using reference TRBV15 and TRBJ2-5 for the parts outside the CDR3, the full variable domain is DAMVIQNPRYQVTQFGKPVTLSCSQTLNHNVMYWYQQKSSQAPKLLFHYYDKDFNNEADTPDNFQSRRPNTSFCFLDIRSPGLGDTAMYLCATSTRTGGQETQYFGPGTRLLVL.

The chain joins TRBV11-2 to TRBJ2-5; 8 bases are shared with TRBD2. V trimming: 5 bases; J trimming: 3 bases; junction bases outside the gene matches: 11. Germline-derived CDR1 and CDR2 are SGHAT and FQNNGV. CDR3 length equals 16 residues. The CDR3 loop reads CASSPGRSSGEETQYF. CDR3 nucleotide sequence: TGTGCCAGCAGCCCCGGTAGGAGTAGCGGGGAAGAGACCCAGTACTTC.

The CDR3 spells CASSYLAGGYTDTQYF. The CDR3 bases are TGTGCCAGCAGTTACCTTGCGGGGGGTTACACAGATACGCAGTATTTT. The V gene is TRBV6-6, the J gene TRBJ2-3; the match to TRBD2 covers 8 bases. Germline-derived CDR1 and CDR2 are MNHNY and SVGAGI (reference sequence). The junction had 6 bases not matched to a gene; V was cut back by 2 bases and J by 2 bases. The CDR3 is 16 amino acids.

The chain carries TRBV27 and TRBJ1-1, with D possibly matching TRBD1 (5 bases). V dropped 4 bases and J dropped 5 bases, with 17 bases sitting between them. The germline V gene encodes CDR1 MNHEY and CDR2 SMNVEV (reference sequence). This CDR3 comprises 15 residues. The CDR3 sequence is CASSSVATWGTEAFF. The CDR3 DNA is TGTGCCAGCAGTTCGGTTGCAACCTGGGGGACTGAAGCTTTCTTT.

This clone was detected once. The J gene is TRBJ1-5, the V gene TRBV5-1, with a possible D match to TRBD1 (5 bases). The ends were cut back, 0 bases at V and 4 bases at J, with 11 bases in the middle. Germline loops: CDR1 SGHRS, CDR2 YFSETQ. The CDR3 covers 15 residues. The chain's CDR3 is CASSLEGVENQPQHF. The CDR3 nucleotides are TGCGCCAGCAGCTTGGAAGGGGTCGAAAATCAGCCCCAGCATTTT.

There are a few counts of this clone. V gene TRBV2 combines with J gene TRBJ1-6, with a weak D call TRBD1 (5 bases). The germline V gene has CDR1 SNHLY and CDR2 FYNNEI. V was cut by 7 bases and J by 5 bases, with 24 bases left in between. The CDR3 spans 18 residues. CDR3 region: CASTGDSMFVRNNSPLHF. CDR3 coding DNA: TGTGCCAGCACTGGTGACAGTATGTTCGTGAGGAATAATTCACCCCTCCACTTT.

The chain links TRBV5-4 to TRBJ2-2; D is undetermined. Trimming removed 1 base at V and 2 bases at J, with 6 bases between. The CDR3 extends over 14 amino acids. The germline V gene encodes CDR1 SGHNT and CDR2 YYREEE (reference sequence). This CDR3 reads CASSLQTNTGELFF. DNA for the CDR3: TGTGCCAGCAGCTTGCAGACCAACACCGGGGAGCTGTTTTTT.

The rearrangement joins TRBV5-1 to TRBJ2-7; D is ambiguous. Trimming pared 1 base from V and 3 bases from J, leaving 5 bases between. This CDR3 is 12 amino acids long. The V gene's germline CDR1 is SGHRS and CDR2 YFSETQ. CDR3 loop: CASSLPSYEQYF. The CDR3 nucleotides are TGCGCCAGCAGCTTGCCCAGCTACGAGCAGTACTTC.

The rearrangement links TRBV20-1 to TRBJ1-1; no firm D call. Germline loops: CDR1 DFQATT, CDR2 SNEGSKA (reference sequence). Between the trimmed V and J ends, which lost 3 bases and 1 base, there was a span of 3 bases. This CDR3 is built from 11 residues. CDR3 in amino acids: CSASTNTEAFF. CDR3 nucleotide sequence: TGCAGTGCTAGTACGAACACTGAAGCTTTCTTT.

V gene TRBV19 combines with J gene TRBJ1-4; no definite D call. This CDR3 has 14 residues. Deletions cut 5 bases from V and 3 bases from J, with 10 bases between. From germline, CDR1 is LNHDA and CDR2 SQIVND (reference sequence). The CDR3 protein is CASSLMGSNEKLFF. CDR3 DNA: TGTGCCAGTAGTTTAATGGGATCTAATGAAAAACTGTTTTTT.

The rearrangement uses TRBV9 and TRBJ2-1; TRBD1 aligns across 10 bases. Unmatched junction bases numbered 6, after V lost 2 bases and J lost 7 bases. Germline assignment: CDR1 SGDLS and CDR2 YYNGEE. The CDR3 is 15 residues long. In nucleotides, the CDR3 is TGTGCCAGCAGCGTTGCCGGGACAGGGGAGAATGAGCAGTTCTTC. Its protein is CASSVAGTGENEQFF. Using reference TRBV9 and TRBJ2-1 for the parts outside the CDR3, the full variable domain is DSGVTQTPKHLITATGQRVTLRCSPRSGDLSVYWYQQSLDQGLQFLIQYYNGEERAKGNILERFSAQQFPDLHSELNLSSLELGDSALYFCASSVAGTGENEQFFGPGTRLTVL.

This clone was counted a single time. The V gene is TRBV13, the J gene TRBJ2-1; a weak D match, TRBD2 (6 bases). The V end was cut by 2 bases, the J end by 4 bases, with 12 bases between. Germline lookup yields CDR1 PRHDT and CDR2 FYEKMQ (reference sequence). This CDR3 region has 15 residues. The chain's CDR3 is CASSLRRGSYNEQFF. In nucleotides, the CDR3 is TGTGCCAGCAGCTTACGGCGGGGAAGTTACAATGAGCAGTTCTTC.

The chain combines TRBV5-1 with TRBJ1-6, with 8 bases matching TRBD1. The CDR3 is 14 amino acids. Germline CDR1 is SGHRS and CDR2 is YFSETQ. V shed 3 bases and J 8 bases; nucleotides not matched to a gene: 4. The CDR3: CASSWTDRDSPLHF. DNA of the CDR3: TGCGCCAGCAGCTGGACGGACAGGGATTCACCCCTCCACTTT.

The chain employs TRBV2 and TRBJ2-2; 7 bases agree with TRBD1. V dropped 7 bases and J dropped 0; count of bases not matched to a gene: 8. This CDR3 has 16 residues. Germline lookup yields CDR1 SNHLY and CDR2 FYNNEI. CDR3 in amino acids: CASTHRGPTNTGELFF. The CDR3 nucleotides are TGTGCCAGCACCCACAGGGGCCCGACGAACACCGGGGAGCTGTTTTTT. The variable domain in full, with the rest retrieved from reference TRBV2 and TRBJ2-2, is EPEVTQTPSHQVTQMGQEVILRCVPISNHLYFYWYRQILGQKVEFLVSFYNNEISEKSEIFDDQFSVERPDGSNFTLKIRSTKLEDSAMYFCASTHRGPTNTGELFFGEGSRLTVL.